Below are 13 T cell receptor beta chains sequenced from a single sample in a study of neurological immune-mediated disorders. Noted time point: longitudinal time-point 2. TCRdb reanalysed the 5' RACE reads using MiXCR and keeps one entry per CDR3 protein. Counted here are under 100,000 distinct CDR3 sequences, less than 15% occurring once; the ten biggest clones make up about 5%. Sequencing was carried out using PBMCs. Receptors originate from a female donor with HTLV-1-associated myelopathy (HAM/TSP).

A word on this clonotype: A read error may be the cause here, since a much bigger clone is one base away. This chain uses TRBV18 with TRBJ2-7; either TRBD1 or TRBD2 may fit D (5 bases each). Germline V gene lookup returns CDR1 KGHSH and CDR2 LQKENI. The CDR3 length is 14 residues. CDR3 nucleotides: TGTCCCAGCTCACCCCCGGGACCTTCCTACGAGCAGTACTTC. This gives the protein CPSSPPGPSYEQYF. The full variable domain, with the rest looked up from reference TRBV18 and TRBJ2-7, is NAGVMQNPRHLVRRRGQEARLRCSPMKGHSHVYWYRQLPEEGLKFMVYLQKENIIDESGMPKERFSAEFPKEGPSILRIQQVVRGDSAAYFCPSSPPGPSYEQYFGPGTRLTVT.

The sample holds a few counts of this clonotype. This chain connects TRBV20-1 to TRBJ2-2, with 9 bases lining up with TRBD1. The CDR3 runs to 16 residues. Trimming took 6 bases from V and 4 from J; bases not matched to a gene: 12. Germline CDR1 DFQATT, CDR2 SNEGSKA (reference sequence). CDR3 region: CSARERTGAITGELFF. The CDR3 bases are TGCAGTGCCAGGGAACGGACAGGGGCCATCACCGGGGAGCTGTTTTTT.

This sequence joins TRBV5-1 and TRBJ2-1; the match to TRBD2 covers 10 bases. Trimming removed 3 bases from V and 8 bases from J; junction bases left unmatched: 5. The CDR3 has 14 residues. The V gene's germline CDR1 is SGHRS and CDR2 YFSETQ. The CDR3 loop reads CASSSPSGGYEQFF. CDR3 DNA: TGCGCCAGCAGCTCCCCTAGCGGGGGCTATGAGCAGTTCTTC.

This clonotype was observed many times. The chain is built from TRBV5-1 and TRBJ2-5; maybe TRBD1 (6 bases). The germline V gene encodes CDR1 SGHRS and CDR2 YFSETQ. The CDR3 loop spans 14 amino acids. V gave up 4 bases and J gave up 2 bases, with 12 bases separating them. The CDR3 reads CASSQGNRQETQYF. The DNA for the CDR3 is TGCGCCAGCAGCCAGGGGAACAGGCAAGAGACCCAGTACTTC.

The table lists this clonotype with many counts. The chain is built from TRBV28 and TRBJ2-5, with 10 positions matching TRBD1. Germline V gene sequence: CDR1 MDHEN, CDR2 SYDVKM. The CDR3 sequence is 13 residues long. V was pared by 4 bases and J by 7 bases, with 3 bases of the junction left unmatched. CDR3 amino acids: CASSSGQGGTQYF. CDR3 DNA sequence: TGTGCCAGCAGTTCCGGACAGGGGGGGACCCAGTACTTC.

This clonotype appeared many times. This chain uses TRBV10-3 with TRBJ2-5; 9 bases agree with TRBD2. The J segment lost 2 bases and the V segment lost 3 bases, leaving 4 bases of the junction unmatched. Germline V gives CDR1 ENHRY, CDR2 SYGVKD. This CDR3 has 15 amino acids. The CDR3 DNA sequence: TGTGCCATCAGTGAAGGCGGGGGGGCTCAAGAGACCCAGTACTTC. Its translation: CAISEGGGAQETQYF.

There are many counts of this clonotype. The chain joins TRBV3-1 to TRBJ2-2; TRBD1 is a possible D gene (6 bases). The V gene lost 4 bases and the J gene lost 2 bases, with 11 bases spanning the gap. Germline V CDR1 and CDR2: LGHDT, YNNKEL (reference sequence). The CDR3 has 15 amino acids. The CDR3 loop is CASSRDTGNTGELFF. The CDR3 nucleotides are TGTGCCAGCAGCCGGGACACGGGCAACACCGGGGAGCTGTTTTTT.

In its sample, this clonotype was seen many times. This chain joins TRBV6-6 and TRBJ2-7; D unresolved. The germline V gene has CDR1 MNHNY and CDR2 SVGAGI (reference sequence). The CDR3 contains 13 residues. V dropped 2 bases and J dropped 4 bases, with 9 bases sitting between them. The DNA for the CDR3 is TGTGCCAGCAGTTACGGGTCCAAGTACGAGCAGTACTTC. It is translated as CASSYGSKYEQYF.

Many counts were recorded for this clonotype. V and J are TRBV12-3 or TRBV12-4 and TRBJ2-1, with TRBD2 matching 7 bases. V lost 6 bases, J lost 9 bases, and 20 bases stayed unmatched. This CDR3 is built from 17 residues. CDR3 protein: CASRGSGGAGVGGEQFF. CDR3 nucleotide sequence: TGTGCCAGCAGAGGGAGCGGAGGCGCGGGGGTGGGGGGTGAGCAGTTCTTC.

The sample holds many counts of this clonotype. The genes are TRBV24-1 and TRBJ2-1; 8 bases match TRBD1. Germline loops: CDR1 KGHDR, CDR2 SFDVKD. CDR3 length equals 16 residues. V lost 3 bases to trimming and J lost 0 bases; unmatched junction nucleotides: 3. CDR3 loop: CATSDNRGSSYNEQFF. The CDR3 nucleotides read TGTGCCACCAGTGATAACAGGGGGAGCTCCTACAATGAGCAGTTCTTC.

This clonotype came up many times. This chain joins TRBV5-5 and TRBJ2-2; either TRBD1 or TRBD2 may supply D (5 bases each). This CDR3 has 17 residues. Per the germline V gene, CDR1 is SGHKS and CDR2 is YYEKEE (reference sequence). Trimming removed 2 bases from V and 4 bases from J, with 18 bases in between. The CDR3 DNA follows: TGTGCCAGCAGCTTTCAGGGAGTTGGCCGTGGCACCGGGGAGCTGTTTTTT. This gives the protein CASSFQGVGRGTGELFF.

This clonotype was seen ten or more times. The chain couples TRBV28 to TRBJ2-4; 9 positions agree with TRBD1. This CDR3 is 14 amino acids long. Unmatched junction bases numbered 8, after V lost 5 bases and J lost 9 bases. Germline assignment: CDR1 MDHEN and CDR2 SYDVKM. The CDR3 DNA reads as TGTGCCAGCAGTCCTTGGGACAGGGACGGCATTCAGTACTTC. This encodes CASSPWDRDGIQYF.

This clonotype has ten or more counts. The CDR3 coding sequence is TGTGCCAGCAGTCTCACCCCAGGGGTGAAGCAGTACTTC. Translation: CASSLTPGVKQYF. This chain uses TRBV27 with TRBJ2-7; tentative D call: TRBD1 (6 bases). Germline V gene lookup returns CDR1 MNHEY and CDR2 SMNVEV (reference sequence). V dropped 5 bases and J dropped 8 bases, with 16 bases sitting between them. This CDR3 has 13 residues.